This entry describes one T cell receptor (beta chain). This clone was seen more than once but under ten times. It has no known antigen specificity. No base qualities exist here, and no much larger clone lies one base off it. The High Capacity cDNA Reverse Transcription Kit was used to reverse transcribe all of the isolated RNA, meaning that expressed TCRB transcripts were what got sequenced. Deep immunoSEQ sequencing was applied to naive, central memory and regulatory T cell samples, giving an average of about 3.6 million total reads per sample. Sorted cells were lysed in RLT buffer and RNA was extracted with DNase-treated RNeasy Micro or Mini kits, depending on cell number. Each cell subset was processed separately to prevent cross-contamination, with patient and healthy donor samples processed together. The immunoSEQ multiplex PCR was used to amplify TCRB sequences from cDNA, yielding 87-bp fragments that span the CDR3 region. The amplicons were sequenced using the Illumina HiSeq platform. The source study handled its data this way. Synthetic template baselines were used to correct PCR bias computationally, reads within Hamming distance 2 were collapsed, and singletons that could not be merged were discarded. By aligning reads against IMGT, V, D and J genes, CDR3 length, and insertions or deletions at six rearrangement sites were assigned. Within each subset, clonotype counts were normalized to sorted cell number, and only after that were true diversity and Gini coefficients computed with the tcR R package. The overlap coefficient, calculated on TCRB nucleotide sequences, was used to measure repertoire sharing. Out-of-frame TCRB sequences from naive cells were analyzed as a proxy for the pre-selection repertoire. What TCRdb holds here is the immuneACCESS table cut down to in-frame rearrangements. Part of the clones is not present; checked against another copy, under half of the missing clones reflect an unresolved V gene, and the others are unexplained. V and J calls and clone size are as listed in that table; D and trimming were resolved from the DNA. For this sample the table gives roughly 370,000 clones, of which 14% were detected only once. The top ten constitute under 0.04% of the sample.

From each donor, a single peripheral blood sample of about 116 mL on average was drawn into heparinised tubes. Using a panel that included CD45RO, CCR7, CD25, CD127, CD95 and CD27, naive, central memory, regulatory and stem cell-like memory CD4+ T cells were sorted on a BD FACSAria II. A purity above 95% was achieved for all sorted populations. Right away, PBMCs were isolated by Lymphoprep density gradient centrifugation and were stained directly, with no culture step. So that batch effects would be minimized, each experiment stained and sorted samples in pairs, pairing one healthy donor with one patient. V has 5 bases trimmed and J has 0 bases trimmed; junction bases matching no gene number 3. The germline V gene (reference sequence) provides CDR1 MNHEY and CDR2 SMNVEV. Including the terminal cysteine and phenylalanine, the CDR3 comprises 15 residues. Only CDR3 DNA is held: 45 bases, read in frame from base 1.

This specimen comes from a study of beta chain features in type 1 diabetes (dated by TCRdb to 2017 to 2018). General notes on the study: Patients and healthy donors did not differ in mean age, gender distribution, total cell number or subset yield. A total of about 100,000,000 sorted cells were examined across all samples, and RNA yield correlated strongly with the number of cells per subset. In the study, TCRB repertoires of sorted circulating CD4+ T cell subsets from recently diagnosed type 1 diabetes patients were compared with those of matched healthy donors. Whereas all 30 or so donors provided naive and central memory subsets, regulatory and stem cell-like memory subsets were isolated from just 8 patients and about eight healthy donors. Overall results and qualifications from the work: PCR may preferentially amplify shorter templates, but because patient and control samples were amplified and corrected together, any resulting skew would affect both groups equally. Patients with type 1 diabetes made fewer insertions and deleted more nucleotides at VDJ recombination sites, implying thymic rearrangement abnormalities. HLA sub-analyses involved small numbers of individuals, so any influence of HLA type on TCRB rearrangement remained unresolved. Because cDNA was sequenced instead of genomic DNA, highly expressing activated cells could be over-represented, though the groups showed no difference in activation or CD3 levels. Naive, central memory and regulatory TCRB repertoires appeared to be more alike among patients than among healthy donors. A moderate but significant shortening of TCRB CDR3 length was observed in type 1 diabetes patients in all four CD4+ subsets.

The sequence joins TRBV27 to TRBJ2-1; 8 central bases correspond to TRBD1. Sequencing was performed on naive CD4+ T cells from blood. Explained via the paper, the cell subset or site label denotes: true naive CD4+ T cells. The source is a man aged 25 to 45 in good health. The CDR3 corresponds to CASSRQGPSYNEQFF. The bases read TGTGCCAGCAGTCGACAGGGGCCCTCCTACAATGAGCAGTTCTTC.